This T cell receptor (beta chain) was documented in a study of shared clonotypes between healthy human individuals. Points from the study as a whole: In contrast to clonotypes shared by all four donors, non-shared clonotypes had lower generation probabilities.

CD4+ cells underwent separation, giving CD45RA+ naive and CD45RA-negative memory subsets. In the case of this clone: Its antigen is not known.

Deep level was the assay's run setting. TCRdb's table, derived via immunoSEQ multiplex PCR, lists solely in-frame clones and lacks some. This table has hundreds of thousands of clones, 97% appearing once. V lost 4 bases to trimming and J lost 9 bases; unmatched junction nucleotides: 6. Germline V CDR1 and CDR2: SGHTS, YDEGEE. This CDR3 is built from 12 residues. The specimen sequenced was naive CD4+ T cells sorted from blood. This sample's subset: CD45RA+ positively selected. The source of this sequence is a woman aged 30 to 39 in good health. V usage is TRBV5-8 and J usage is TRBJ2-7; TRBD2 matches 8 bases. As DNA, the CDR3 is TGTGCCAGCAGCCCCTTAGCGGGACCGCAGTACTTC. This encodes CASSPLAGPQYF.